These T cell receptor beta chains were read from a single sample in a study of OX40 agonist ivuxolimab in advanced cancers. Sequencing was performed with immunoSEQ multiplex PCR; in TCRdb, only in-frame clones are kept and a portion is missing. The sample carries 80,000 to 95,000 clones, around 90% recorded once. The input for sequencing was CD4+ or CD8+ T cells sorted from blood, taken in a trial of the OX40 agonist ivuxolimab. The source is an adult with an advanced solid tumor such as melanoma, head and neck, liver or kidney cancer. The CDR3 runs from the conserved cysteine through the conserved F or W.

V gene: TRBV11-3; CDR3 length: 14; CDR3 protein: CASSPPTGQETQYF
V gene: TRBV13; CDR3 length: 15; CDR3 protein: CASSLTRTVGNTIYF
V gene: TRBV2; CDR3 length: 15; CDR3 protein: CASSDLGQTTYEQYF
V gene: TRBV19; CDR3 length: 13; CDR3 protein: CASSIRGNTEAFF
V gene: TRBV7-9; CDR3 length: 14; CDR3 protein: CASSSLGVSGEAFF
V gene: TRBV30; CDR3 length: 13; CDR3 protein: CAWSVLWSYEQYF
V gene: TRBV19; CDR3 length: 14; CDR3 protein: CASSIVDRGHGYTF
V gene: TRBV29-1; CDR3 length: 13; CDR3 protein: CSVADIASYEQYF
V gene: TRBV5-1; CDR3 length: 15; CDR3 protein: CASSLAGGTPYEQYF
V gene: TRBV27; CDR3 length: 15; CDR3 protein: CASSYQPQGNYGYTF
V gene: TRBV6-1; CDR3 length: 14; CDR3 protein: CASSSGTTASPQHF
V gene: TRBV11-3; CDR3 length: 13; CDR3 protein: CASSLASTYEQYF
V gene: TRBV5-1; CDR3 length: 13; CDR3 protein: CASGEGPGLEQFF
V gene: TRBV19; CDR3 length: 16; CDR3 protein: CASTGTTLTGGYEQYF
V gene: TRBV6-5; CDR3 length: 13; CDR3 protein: CASSPGQNYGYTF
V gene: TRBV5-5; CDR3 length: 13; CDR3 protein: CASSRPGTGEQYF
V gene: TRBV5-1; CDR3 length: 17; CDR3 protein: CASSSRTGTGVYNEQFF
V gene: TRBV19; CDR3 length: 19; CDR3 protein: CASTMIRGRSPLANYGYTF
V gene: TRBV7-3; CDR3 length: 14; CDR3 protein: CASRTGDSGNTIYF
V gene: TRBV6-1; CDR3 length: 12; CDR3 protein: CASSEFLDTQYF
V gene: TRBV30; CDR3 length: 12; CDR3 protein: CAWTDSSYEQYF
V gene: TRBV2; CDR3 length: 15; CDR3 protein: CANSIQAPGQAEAFF
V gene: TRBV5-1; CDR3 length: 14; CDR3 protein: CASSKAQASYEQYF
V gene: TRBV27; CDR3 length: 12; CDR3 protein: CASSRTGNEQYF
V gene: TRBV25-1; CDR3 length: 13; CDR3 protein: CASSGTADQPQHF
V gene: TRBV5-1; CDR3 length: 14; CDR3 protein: CASSPPSSTDTQYF
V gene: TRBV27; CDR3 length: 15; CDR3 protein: CASSLDRGANEKLFF
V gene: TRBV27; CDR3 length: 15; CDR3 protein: CASSLKIGSYNEQFF
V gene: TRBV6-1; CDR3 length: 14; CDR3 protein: CASSEGPAEETQYF
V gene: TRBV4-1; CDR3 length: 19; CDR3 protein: CASSHPGLAGGPNQETQYF
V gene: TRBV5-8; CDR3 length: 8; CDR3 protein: CASRLAFF
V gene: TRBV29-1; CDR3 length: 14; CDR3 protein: CSVRGGTGNTEAFF
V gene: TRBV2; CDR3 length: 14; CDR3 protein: CASTPGLAVYEQYF
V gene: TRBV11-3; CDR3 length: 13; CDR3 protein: CASTWTGAGEQYF
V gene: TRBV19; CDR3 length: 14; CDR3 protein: CASSIEGGTDTQYF
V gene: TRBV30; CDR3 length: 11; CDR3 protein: CAWSQGYGYTF
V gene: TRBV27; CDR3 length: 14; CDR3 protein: CASSFGSGANVLTF
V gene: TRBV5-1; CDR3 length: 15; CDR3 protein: CASSLTASSYNEQFF
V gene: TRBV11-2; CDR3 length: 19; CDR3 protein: CASSLKLLWGLATYNEQFF
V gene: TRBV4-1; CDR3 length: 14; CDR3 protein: CASSRSQGSPEAFF
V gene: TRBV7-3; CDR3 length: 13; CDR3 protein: CASSPGQGYGYTF
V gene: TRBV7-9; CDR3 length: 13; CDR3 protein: CASSRPGPGEQYF
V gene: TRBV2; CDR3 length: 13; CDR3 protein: CASSDRAGNTIYF
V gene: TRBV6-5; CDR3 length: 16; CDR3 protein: CASSYWGLRGGYEQYF
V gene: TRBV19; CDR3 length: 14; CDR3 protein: CASNRGRVHNEQFF
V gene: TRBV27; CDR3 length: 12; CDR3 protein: CASSLDSNEQFF
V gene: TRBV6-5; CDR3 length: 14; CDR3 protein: CAASDGFSGNTIYF
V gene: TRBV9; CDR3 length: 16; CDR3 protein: CASSAGGQGADQPQHF
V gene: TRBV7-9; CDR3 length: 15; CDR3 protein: CASSKTSGRYNEQFF
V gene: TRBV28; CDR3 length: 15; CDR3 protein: CASSFGRVGTDTQYF
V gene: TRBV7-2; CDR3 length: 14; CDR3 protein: CASSLGHLTDTQYF
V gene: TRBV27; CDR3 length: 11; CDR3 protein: CASSFYNEQFF
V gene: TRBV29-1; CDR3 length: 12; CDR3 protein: CSVELQKDGYTF